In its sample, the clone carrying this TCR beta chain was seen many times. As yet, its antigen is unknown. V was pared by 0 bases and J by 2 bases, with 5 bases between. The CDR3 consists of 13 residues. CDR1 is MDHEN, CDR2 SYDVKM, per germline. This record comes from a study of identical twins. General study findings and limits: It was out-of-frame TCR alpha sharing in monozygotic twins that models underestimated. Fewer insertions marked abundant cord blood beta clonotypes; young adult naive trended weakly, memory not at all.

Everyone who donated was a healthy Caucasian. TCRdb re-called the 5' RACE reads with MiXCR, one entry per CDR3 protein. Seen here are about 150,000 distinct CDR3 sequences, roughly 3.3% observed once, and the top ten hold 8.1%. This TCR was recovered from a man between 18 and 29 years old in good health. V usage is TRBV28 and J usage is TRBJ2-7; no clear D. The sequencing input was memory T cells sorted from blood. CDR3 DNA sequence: TGTGCCAGCAGTTTATGGTTGACCTACGAGCAGTACTTC. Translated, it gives CASSLWLTYEQYF. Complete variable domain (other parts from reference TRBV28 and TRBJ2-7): DVKVTQSSRYLVKRTGEKVFLECVQDMDHENMFWYRQDPGLGLRLIYFSYDVKMKEKGDIPEGYSVSREKKERFSLILESASTNQTSMYLCASSLWLTYEQYFGPGTRLTVT.